The source of this T cell receptor beta chain is a study of blood T cell repertoires in COVID-19. Study context: Spain, Italy and the United States supplied samples that represented acute and convalescent COVID-19. In each case, the material was cDNA or gDNA derived from T cells, B-cell-depleted T cells, or PBMCs.

There are 11 residues in the CDR3. Germline loops: CDR1 WSHSY, CDR2 SAAADI. This clone was seen once. A junction boundary mismatches the germline segment, possibly from a read error. Source study methods: Amplified reference gene primers provided the basis for estimating nucleated cell counts. Clones were read by immunoSEQ multiplex PCR, and TCRdb kept only the in-frame ones, dropping some. D and trimming come from the DNA, and the V and J calls and clone size come from that table. This table holds 190,000 or so clones, 85% to 90% found once. The receptor was derived from a man aged 30 to 39 who had recovered from COVID-19. V and J are TRBV10-2 and TRBJ1-2; tentative D call: TRBD1 (5 bases). The material sequenced was PBMCs or T cells enriched from blood (not recorded which). In DNA, the CDR3 is TGCGCCAGCAGTGACACCGGGACTGCTGGCTTC. Its translation: CASSDTGTAGF.